This T cell receptor (beta chain) emerged from a study of radiotherapy plus CTLA-4 blockade in lung cancer. At the level of the study: Objective responses were observed in 15% to 20% of patients, and disease control was achieved by about 30%.

Study-wide points: Reports state that early shifts in blood T cell clones, with interferon-beta, best predicted response. TCR clones of tumor origin grew in blood after radiotherapy plus ipilimumab.

The V end was cut by 4 bases, the J end by 5 bases, with 23 bases between. In germline, CDR1 is MGHRA, CDR2 YSYEKL. The CDR3 runs to 17 residues. Patients in the study, people with chemo-refractory metastatic non-small-cell lung cancer, received focal radiation plus ipilimumab CTLA-4 blockade. Turning to this clone: The antigen is unknown.

TCRdb's copy holds only in-frame clones and misses some; the assay was immunoSEQ multiplex PCR. The sample carries about 38,000 clones, around 79% recorded once. The origin of this receptor is a human donor with non-small cell lung cancer who had stable disease on radiotherapy plus ipilimumab. The chain combines TRBV4-1 with TRBJ2-5, with a weak D call TRBD1 (6 bases). The sample consisted of peripheral blood, taken from a patient treated with radiotherapy plus ipilimumab. CDR3: CASSRLLGTQRAETQYF. The CDR3 DNA follows: TGCGCCAGCAGCCGCCTGCTCGGGACACAGAGGGCGGAGACCCAGTACTTC.